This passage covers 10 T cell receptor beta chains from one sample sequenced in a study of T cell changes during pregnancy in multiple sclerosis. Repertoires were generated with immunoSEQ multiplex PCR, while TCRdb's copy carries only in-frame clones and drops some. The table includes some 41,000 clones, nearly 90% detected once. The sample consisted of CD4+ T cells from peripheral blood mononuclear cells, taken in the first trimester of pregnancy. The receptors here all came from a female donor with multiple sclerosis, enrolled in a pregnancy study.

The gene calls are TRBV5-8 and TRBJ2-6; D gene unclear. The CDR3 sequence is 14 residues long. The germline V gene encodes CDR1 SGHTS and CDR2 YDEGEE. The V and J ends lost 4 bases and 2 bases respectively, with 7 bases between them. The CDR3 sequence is CASSMYPGANVLTF. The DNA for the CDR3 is TGTGCCAGCAGCATGTATCCTGGGGCCAACGTCCTGACTTTC.

The CDR3 spells CASRSAGEGEDTQYF. The DNA of the CDR3 is TGTGCCAGCAGGTCGGCGGGAGAGGGGGAAGATACGCAGTATTTT. V gene TRBV28 combines with J gene TRBJ2-3, with D possibly TRBD2 on 7 matching bases. The CDR3 contains 15 residues. CDR1 is MDHEN and CDR2 is SYDVKM in the germline V gene. Trimming shortened V by 6 bases and J by 5 bases, and 18 bases separated the two germline ends.

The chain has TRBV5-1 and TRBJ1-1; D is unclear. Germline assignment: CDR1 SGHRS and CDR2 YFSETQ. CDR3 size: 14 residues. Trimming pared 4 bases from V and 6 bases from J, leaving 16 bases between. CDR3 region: CASSLRGVVAEAFF. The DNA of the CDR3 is TGCGCCAGCAGCCTACGCGGGGTGGTAGCTGAAGCTTTCTTT.

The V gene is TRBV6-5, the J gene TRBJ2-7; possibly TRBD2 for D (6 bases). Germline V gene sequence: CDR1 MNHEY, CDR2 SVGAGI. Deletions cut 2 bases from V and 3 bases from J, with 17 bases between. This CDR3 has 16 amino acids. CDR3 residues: CASSYAGLSGRYEQYF. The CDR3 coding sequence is TGTGCCAGCAGTTACGCCGGGTTGAGCGGGCGCTACGAGCAGTACTTC.

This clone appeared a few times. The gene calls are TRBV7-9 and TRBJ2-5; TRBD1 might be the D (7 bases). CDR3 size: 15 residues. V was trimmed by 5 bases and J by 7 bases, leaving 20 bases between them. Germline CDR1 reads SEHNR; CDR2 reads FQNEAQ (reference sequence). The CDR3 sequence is CASSTLIRGEGTQYF. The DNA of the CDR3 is TGTGCCAGCAGCACCCTAATCAGGGGGGAAGGGACCCAGTACTTC.

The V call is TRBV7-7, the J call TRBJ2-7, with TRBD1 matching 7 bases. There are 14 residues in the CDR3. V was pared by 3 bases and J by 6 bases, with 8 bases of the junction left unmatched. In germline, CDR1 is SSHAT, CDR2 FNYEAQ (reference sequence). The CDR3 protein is CASSFRTGAGEQYF. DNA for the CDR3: TGTGCCAGCAGCTTTCGAACAGGGGCGGGCGAGCAGTACTTC.

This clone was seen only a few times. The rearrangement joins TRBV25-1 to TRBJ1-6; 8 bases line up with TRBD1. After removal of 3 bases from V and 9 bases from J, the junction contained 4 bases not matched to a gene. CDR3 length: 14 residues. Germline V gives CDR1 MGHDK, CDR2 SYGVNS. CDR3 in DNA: TGTGCCAGCAGTGAGGCAGGGGGCGTTTCACCCCTCCACTTT. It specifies CASSEAGGVSPLHF.

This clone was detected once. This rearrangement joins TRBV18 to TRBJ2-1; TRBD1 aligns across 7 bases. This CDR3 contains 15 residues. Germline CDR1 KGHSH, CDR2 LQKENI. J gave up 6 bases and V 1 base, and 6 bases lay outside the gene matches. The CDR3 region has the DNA TGTGCCAGCTCACCACAGGGGGCGACTTCCAATGAGCAGTTCTTC. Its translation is CASSPQGATSNEQFF.

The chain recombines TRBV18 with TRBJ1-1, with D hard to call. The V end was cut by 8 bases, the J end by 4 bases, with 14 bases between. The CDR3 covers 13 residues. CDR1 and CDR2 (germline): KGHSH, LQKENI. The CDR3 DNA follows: TGTGCCAGCATTGGCAGTCCCTCCACTGAAGCTTTCTTT. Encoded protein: CASIGSPSTEAFF.

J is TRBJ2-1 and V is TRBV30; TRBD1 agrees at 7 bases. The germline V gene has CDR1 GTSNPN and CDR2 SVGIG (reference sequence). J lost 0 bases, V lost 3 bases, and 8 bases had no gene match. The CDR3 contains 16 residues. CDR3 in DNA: TGTGCCTGGAGCGGACCGACAGGGAGCTCCTACAATGAGCAGTTCTTC. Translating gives CAWSGPTGSSYNEQFF. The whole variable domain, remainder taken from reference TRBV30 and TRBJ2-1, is SQTIHQWPATLVQPVGSPLSLECTVEGTSNPNLYWYRQAAGRGLQLLFYSVGIGQISSEVPQNLSASRPQDRQFILSSKKLLLSDSGFYLCAWSGPTGSSYNEQFFGPGTRLTVL.